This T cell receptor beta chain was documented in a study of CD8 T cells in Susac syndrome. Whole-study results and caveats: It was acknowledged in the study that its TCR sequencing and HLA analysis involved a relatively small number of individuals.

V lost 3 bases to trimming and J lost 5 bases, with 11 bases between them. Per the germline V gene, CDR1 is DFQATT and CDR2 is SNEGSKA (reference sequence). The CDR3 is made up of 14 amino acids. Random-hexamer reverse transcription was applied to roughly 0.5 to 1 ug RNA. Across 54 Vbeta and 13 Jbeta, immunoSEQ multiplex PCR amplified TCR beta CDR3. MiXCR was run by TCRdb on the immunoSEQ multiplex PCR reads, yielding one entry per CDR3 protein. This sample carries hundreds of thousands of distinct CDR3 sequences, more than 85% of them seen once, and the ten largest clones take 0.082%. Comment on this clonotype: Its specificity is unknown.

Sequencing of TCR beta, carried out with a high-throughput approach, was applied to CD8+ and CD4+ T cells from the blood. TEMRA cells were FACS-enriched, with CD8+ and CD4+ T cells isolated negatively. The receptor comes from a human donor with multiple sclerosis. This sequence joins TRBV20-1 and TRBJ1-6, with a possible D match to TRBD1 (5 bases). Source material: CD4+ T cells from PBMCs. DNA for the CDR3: TGCAGTGCTAGGGAGGGACCAAATAATTCACCCCTCCACTTT. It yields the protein CSAREGPNNSPLHF.